Shown below are 31 T cell receptor beta chains from a single sample sequenced in a study of T cell responses to AZD1222 COVID-19 vaccine. Clones were sequenced by immunoSEQ multiplex PCR, and TCRdb holds only the in-frame ones, with some missing. The sample lists 95,000 to 100,000 clones, approximately 91% occurring once. This sample comprised peripheral blood, obtained 28 days after the second AZD1222 dose. The receptors here all came from an adult who received the AZD1222 COVID-19 vaccine.

V is TRBV5-5 and J is TRBJ1-1; TRBD1 agrees at 9 bases. The J segment lost 0 bases and the V segment lost 4 bases, leaving 7 bases of the junction unmatched. The CDR3 consists of 16 residues. CDR1 is SGHKS, CDR2 YYEKEE, per germline (reference sequence). CDR3 coding DNA: TGTGCCAGCAGCAGAGACAGGGGGGGGATGAACACTGAAGCTTTCTTT. Amino acid sequence: CASSRDRGGMNTEAFF.

This rearrangement joins TRBV7-9 to TRBJ1-2; D perhaps matches TRBD1 (5 bases). This CDR3 has 13 amino acids. The germline gives CDR1 SEHNR, CDR2 FQNEAQ (reference sequence). The V end was cut by 1 base, the J end by 4 bases, with 7 bases between. This CDR3 reads CASSLVGVYGYTF. The CDR3 DNA follows: TGTGCCAGCAGCTTAGTGGGGGTCTATGGCTACACCTTC. The full variable domain, with the rest looked up from reference TRBV7-9 and TRBJ1-2, is DTGVSQNPRHKITKRGQNVTFRCDPISEHNRLYWYRQTLGQGPEFLTYFQNEAQLEKSRLLSDRFSAERPKGSFSTLEIQRTEQGDSAMYLCASSLVGVYGYTFGSGTRLTVV.

The chain joins TRBV24-1 to TRBJ2-1, with 8 positions matching TRBD1. The V gene end was trimmed by 4 bases and the J gene end by 6 bases; junction bases not matched to a gene: 7. The CDR3 has 15 amino acids. CDR1 is KGHDR and CDR2 is SFDVKD in the germline V gene. The CDR3 sequence is CATSDPTGGGNEQFF. The CDR3 nucleotides are TGTGCCACCAGTGACCCTACAGGGGGAGGCAATGAGCAGTTCTTC.

Here the CDR3 reads CASSFLNFGQGVRGYTF. The CDR3 coding sequence is TGCGCCAGCAGCTTTCTTAATTTCGGACAGGGCGTACGTGGCTACACCTTC. The chain recombines TRBV5-1 with TRBJ1-2; TRBD1 matches 8 bases. Germline V gene data show CDR1 as SGHRS and CDR2 as YFSETQ. V lost 2 bases to trimming and J lost 7 bases; unmatched junction nucleotides: 16. The CDR3 runs 17 residues.

The rearrangement uses TRBV5-1 and TRBJ2-1, with 9 nucleotides matching TRBD2. V dropped 1 base and J dropped 2; count of bases not matched to a gene: 13. CDR3 length: 19 amino acids. CDR1 SGHRS and CDR2 YFSETQ come from the germline V gene. This CDR3 is CASSLFPLVSGRTYNEQFF. DNA of the CDR3: TGCGCCAGCAGCTTGTTCCCCCTGGTCAGCGGGAGGACCTACAATGAGCAGTTCTTC. The complete variable domain, with remaining parts taken from reference TRBV5-1 and TRBJ2-1, reads KAGVTQTPRYLIKTRGQQVTLSCSPISGHRSVSWYQQTPGQGLQFLFEYFSETQRNKGNFPGRFSGRQFSNSRSEMNVSTLELGDSALYLCASSLFPLVSGRTYNEQFFGPGTRLTVL.

This chain links TRBV15 with TRBJ1-4; D remains ambiguous. Between the trimmed V and J ends, which lost 4 bases and 7 bases, there was a span of 10 bases. The CDR3 has 13 residues. Germline-derived CDR1 and CDR2 are LNHNV and YYDKDF (reference sequence). The CDR3: CATSTTGIEKLFF. The CDR3 DNA reads TGTGCCACCAGCACGACCGGAATTGAAAAACTGTTTTTT.

The chain joins TRBV6-1 to TRBJ1-4, with a weak D call TRBD1 (6 bases). The CDR3 loop spans 18 amino acids. Germline values: CDR1 MNHNS, CDR2 SASEGT. Trimming pared 1 base from V and 5 bases from J, leaving 20 bases between. The CDR3 is CASSEGFRGQRGNEKLFF. DNA of the CDR3: TGTGCCAGCAGTGAAGGTTTCAGGGGACAAAGGGGCAATGAAAAACTGTTTTTT.

This clone was counted a few times. The V gene is TRBV7-9, the J gene TRBJ1-2, with 9 bases identical to TRBD1. The CDR3 covers 15 residues. The V gene end was trimmed by 0 bases and the J gene end by 8 bases; junction bases not matched to a gene: 7. Germline CDR1 SEHNR, CDR2 FQNEAQ (reference sequence). The CDR3 nucleotides read TGTGCCAGCAGCTTAGCGGCTGGGACAGGGAAAGGCTACACCTTC. Its translation: CASSLAAGTGKGYTF.

This chain connects TRBV4-1 to TRBJ1-2; D not resolved. The CDR3 is 18 amino acids. CDR1 is MGHRA and CDR2 is YSYEKL in the germline V gene. Trimming took off 0 bases at V and 0 bases at J, with 17 bases between the two ends. The CDR3 reads CASSQDPVRVVANYGYTF. The CDR3 DNA reads TGCGCCAGCAGCCAAGATCCCGTTAGGGTGGTCGCTAACTATGGCTACACCTTC.

The chain couples TRBV19 to TRBJ1-2; tentatively, D is TRBD1 (5 bases). Trimming shortened V by 3 bases and J by 2 bases, and 7 bases separated the two germline ends. This CDR3 has 13 amino acids. Looked up from germline, CDR1 is LNHDA and CDR2 is SQIVND (reference sequence). Here the CDR3 DNA reads TGTGCCAGTAGTATGACAGTGAACTATGGCTACACCTTC. Protein: CASSMTVNYGYTF.

The CDR3 here is CASSFQRLGYNEQFF. The CDR3 DNA follows: TGTGCCAGCAGCTTCCAAAGACTAGGTTACAATGAGCAGTTCTTC. The rearrangement joins TRBV11-2 to TRBJ2-1, with D perhaps TRBD2 (6 bases). The germline gives CDR1 SGHAT, CDR2 FQNNGV. The CDR3 runs to 15 residues. V was clipped by 3 bases and J by 4 bases, with 13 bases between them.

V usage is TRBV27 and J usage is TRBJ2-7; 13 positions agree with TRBD2. Trimming at V came to 5 bases and at J to 3 bases, leaving 4 bases not matched to a gene. The V gene's germline CDR1 is MNHEY and CDR2 SMNVEV (reference sequence). The CDR3 spans 15 residues. This chain's CDR3 is CASSEGLAGLYEQYF. The CDR3 coding sequence is TGTGCCAGCAGTGAGGGACTAGCGGGACTCTACGAGCAGTACTTC.

The chain recombines TRBV28 with TRBJ1-4; 9 bases line up with TRBD1. The CDR3 loop spans 15 amino acids. Germline V gene lookup returns CDR1 MDHEN and CDR2 SYDVKM. Trimming removed 4 bases from V and 6 bases from J; junction bases left unmatched: 6. The CDR3 loop is CASSYPGTGYEKLFF. In DNA form, the CDR3 reads TGTGCCAGCAGTTACCCCGGGACAGGGTATGAAAAACTGTTTTTT.

This sequence joins TRBV6-2 or TRBV6-3 and TRBJ2-7; 8 bases line up with TRBD1. The CDR3 has 14 amino acids. Germline V gene data show CDR1 as MNHEY and CDR2 as SVGEGT. V shed 5 bases, J shed 4 bases, and the junction held 7 bases outside the gene matches. In nucleotides, the CDR3 is TGTGCCAGCAGTCAGGACAGGGATGGGTACGAGCAGTACTTC. It encodes CASSQDRDGYEQYF.

There are a few counts of this clone. J is TRBJ2-5 and V is TRBV2, with 8 bases fitting TRBD1. This CDR3 is 14 amino acids long. J was trimmed by 3 bases and V by 3 bases; bases with no gene match: 3. Germline V CDR1 and CDR2: SNHLY, FYNNEI. The CDR3: CASSDLTGEETQYF. CDR3 coding DNA: TGTGCCAGCAGTGATTTGACAGGGGAAGAGACCCAGTACTTC.

The chain uses TRBV29-1 and TRBJ2-1; 13 bases align to TRBD2. J gave up 10 bases and V 5 bases, and 8 bases lay outside the gene matches. CDR1 SQVTM and CDR2 ANQGSEA come from the germline V gene. CDR3 length: 14 amino acids. The CDR3 DNA is TGCAGCGTTAGGGGACTAGCGGGAACGAGGGAGCAGTTCTTC. Protein product: CSVRGLAGTREQFF.

This clone was picked up one time. The chain couples TRBV19 to TRBJ1-1, with TRBD1 matching over 7 bases. J lost 3 bases, V lost 5 bases, and 6 bases had no gene match. Per the germline V gene, CDR1 is LNHDA and CDR2 is SQIVND (reference sequence). This CDR3 comprises 14 residues. CDR3 DNA: TGTGCCAGTAGTCGACAGGGTAGGGACACTGAAGCTTTCTTT. Its protein product is CASSRQGRDTEAFF.

The rearrangement uses TRBV18 and TRBJ1-2; no clear D. The CDR3 spans 13 residues. V was trimmed by 2 bases and J by 3 bases, leaving 7 bases between them. Germline V lookup: CDR1 KGHSH, CDR2 LQKENI. The chain's CDR3 is CASSPEADYGYTF. Here the CDR3 DNA reads TGTGCCAGCTCACCAGAGGCGGACTATGGCTACACCTTC.

The V and J genes are TRBV6-5 and TRBJ1-6; D ambiguous. The V end lost 2 bases, the J end lost 10 bases, and 15 bases lay between the germline ends. CDR3 length: 15 residues. The germline CDR1 and CDR2 sequences are MNHEY and SVGAGI. CDR3 sequence reads: CASSYSDRGQSPLHF. The CDR3 bases are TGTGCCAGCAGTTACAGCGACCGAGGGCAATCACCCCTCCACTTT.

The V gene is TRBV7-9, the J gene TRBJ1-5, with D unresolved. The CDR3 covers 14 residues. Germline-derived CDR1 and CDR2 are SEHNR and FQNEAQ (reference sequence). Between the trimmed V and J ends, which lost 4 bases and 11 bases, there was a span of 18 bases. The CDR3 loop reads CASSSRPEVIAQHF. The CDR3 DNA sequence: TGTGCCAGCAGCTCCCGCCCCGAGGTCATAGCCCAGCATTTT.

For the CDR3, the DNA is TGTGCCACTCTCCTAGCCGGGAACGACTATGGCTACACCTTC. Its protein is CATLLAGNDYGYTF. The chain uses TRBV6-5 and TRBJ1-2; D is ambiguous. There are 14 residues in the CDR3. From germline, CDR1 is MNHEY and CDR2 SVGAGI. Trimming cost V 10 bases and J 3 bases, with 18 bases left between them.

CDR3 in DNA: TGTGCCAGCAGCCACCCTGGACAGACGCTTAACTATGGCTACACCTTC. Translated: CASSHPGQTLNYGYTF. This chain uses TRBV3-1 (or the pseudogene TRBV3-2) with TRBJ1-2, with D possibly being TRBD1 (6 bases). CDR1 and CDR2 (germline): LGHDT, YNNKEL (reference sequence). Trimming shortened V by 3 bases and J by 1 base, and 15 bases separated the two germline ends. This CDR3 spans 16 amino acids.

The genes are TRBV7-3 and TRBJ2-6, with D hard to call. Deletions cut 2 bases from V and 0 bases from J, with 5 bases between. The CDR3 runs 15 residues. From germline, CDR1 is SGHTA and CDR2 FQGTGA. Here the CDR3 DNA reads TGTGCCAGCAGCTTAGTACTCTCTGGGGCCAACGTCCTGACTTTC. Translated: CASSLVLSGANVLTF. The full variable domain, in which reference TRBV7-3 and TRBJ2-6 provide the parts outside the CDR3, is GAGVSQTPSNKVTEKGKYVELRCDPISGHTALYWYRQSLGQGPEFLIYFQGTGAADDSGLPNDRFFAVRPEGSVSTLKIQRTERGDSAVYLCASSLVLSGANVLTFGAGSRLTVL.

This chain joins TRBV7-8 and TRBJ2-1; D is ambiguous. Germline-derived CDR1 and CDR2 are SGHVS and FQNEAQ. This CDR3 is built from 15 residues. Deletions cut 3 bases from V and 9 bases from J, with 18 bases between. CDR3: CASSLRGVQVSEQFF. In nucleotides, the CDR3 is TGTGCCAGCAGCTTGCGAGGAGTCCAGGTTAGTGAGCAGTTCTTC.

This chain uses TRBV6-2 or TRBV6-3 with TRBJ2-7; D is unclear. Germline CDR1 is MNHEY and CDR2 is SVGEGT. V gave up 5 bases and J gave up 4 bases, with 3 bases separating them. The CDR3 loop spans 10 amino acids. CDR3 DNA sequence: TGTGCCAGCAGTCGATACGAGCAGTACTTC. This sequence encodes CASSRYEQYF.

The chain carries TRBV29-1 and TRBJ2-7; D call uncertain. CDR3 size: 12 residues. Germline assignment: CDR1 SQVTM and CDR2 ANQGSEA. The V and J ends lost 5 bases and 7 bases respectively, with 15 bases between them. The CDR3 nucleotides read TGCAGCGTTATCCGGGCCGGTCGGGAGCAGTACTTC. Protein: CSVIRAGREQYF.

The chain links TRBV5-1 to TRBJ1-1, with a weak D call TRBD1 (6 bases). Per germline, CDR1 SGHRS and CDR2 YFSETQ. This CDR3 is 14 amino acids long. The V end lost 0 bases, the J end lost 6 bases, and 12 bases lay between the germline ends. The DNA of the CDR3 is TGCGCCAGCAGCTTGGGAGGGGGAGGAGCTGAAGCTTTCTTT. Translation gives CASSLGGGGAEAFF.

V and J are TRBV6-5 and TRBJ1-5, with no clear D. CDR3 length: 14 residues. Germline V gives CDR1 MNHEY, CDR2 SVGAGI. Trimming removed 8 bases at V and 3 bases at J, with 14 bases between. The DNA for the CDR3 is TGTGCCAGCCTCGGGGTCAGTAACAATCAGCCCCAGCATTTT. This gives the protein CASLGVSNNQPQHF.

The chain carries TRBV19 and TRBJ1-5; D gene ambiguous. Between the trimmed V and J ends, which lost 0 bases and 6 bases, there was a span of 6 bases. Per germline, CDR1 LNHDA and CDR2 SQIVND (reference sequence). The CDR3 length is 13 residues. Here the CDR3 DNA reads TGTGCCAGTAGTATAGATCGGGTTCAGCCCCAGCATTTT. Translated, it gives CASSIDRVQPQHF.

The J gene is TRBJ2-1, the V gene TRBV19; 8 bases agree with TRBD2. The CDR3 contains 16 residues. Germline loops: CDR1 LNHDA, CDR2 SQIVND (reference sequence). Trimming at V came to 6 bases and at J to 1 base, leaving 8 bases not matched to a gene. CDR3 DNA sequence: TGTGCCAGTAGAGATGCACCGGGAGGGTCCTACAATGAGCAGTTCTTC. This codes for CASRDAPGGSYNEQFF.

This clone was seen more than once but under ten times. The CDR3 loop reads CAWSVGTDQPQHF. As DNA, the CDR3 is TGTGCCTGGAGTGTAGGGACGGATCAGCCCCAGCATTTT. The chain is built from TRBV30 and TRBJ1-5; perhaps TRBD1 as D (5 bases). CDR1 is GTSNPN, CDR2 SVGIG, per germline (reference sequence). V lost 0 bases and J 5 bases, leaving 8 bases between the germline ends. The CDR3 runs to 13 residues.